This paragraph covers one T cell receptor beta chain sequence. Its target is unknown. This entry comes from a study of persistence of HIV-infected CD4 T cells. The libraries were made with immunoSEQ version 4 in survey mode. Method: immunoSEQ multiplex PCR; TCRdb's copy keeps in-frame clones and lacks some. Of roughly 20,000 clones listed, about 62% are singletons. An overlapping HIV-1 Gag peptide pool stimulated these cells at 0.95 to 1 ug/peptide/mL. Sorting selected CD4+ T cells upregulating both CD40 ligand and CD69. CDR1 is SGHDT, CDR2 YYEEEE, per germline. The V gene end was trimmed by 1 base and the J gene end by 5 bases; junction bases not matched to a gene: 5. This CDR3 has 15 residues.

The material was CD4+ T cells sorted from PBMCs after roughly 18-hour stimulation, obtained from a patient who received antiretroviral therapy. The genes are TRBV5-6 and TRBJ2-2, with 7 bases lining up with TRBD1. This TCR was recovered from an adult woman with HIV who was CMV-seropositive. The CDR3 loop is CASSLTGEWTGELFF. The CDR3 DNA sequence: TGTGCCAGCAGCTTGACAGGGGAATGGACCGGGGAGCTGTTTTTT.